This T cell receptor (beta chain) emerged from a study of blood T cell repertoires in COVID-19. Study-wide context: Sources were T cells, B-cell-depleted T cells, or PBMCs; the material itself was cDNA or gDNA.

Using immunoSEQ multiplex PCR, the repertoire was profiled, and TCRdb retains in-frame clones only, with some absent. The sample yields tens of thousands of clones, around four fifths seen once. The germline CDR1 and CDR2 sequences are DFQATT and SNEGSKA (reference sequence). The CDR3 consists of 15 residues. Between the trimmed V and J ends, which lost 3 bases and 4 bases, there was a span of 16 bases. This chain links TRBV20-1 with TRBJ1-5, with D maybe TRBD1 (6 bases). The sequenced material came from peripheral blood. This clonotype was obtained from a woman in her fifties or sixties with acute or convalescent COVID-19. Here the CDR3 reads CSASAHRDWNQPQHF. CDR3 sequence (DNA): TGCAGTGCTAGTGCTCACAGGGATTGGAATCAGCCCCAGCATTTT.